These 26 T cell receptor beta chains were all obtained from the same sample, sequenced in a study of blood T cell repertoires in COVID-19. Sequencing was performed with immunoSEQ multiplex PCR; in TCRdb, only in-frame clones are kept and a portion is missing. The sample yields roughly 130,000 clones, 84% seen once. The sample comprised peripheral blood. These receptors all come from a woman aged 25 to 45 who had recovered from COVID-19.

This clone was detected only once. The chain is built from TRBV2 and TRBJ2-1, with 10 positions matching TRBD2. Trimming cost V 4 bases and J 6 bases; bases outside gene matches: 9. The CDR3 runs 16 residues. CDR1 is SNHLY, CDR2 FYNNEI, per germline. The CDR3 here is CASSGLPSGRANEQFF. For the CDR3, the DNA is TGTGCCAGCAGTGGCCTTCCTAGCGGGAGAGCCAATGAGCAGTTCTTC. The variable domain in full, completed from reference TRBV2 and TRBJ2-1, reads EPEVTQTPSHQVTQMGQEVILRCVPISNHLYFYWYRQILGQKVEFLVSFYNNEISEKSEIFDDQFSVERPDGSNFTLKIRSTKLEDSAMYFCASSGLPSGRANEQFFGPGTRLTVL.

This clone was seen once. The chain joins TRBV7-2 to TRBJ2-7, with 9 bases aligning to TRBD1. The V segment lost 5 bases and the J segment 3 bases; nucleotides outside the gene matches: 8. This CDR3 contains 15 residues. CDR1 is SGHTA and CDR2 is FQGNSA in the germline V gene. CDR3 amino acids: CASSIRTGENYEQYF. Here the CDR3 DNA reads TGTGCCAGCAGCATTAGGACAGGGGAAAACTACGAGCAGTACTTC.

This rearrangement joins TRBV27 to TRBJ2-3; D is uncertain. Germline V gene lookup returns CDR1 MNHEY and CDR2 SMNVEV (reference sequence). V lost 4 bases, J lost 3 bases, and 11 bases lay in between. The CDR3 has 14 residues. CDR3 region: CASSSYSGTDTQYF. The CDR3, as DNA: TGTGCCAGCAGTTCATACAGTGGGACAGATACGCAGTATTTT.

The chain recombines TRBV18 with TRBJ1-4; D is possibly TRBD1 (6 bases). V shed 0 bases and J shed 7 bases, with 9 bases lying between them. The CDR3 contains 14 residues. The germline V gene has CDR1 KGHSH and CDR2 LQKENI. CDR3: CASSPPGTPEKLFF. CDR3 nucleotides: TGTGCCAGCTCACCACCCGGGACACCTGAAAAACTGTTTTTT.

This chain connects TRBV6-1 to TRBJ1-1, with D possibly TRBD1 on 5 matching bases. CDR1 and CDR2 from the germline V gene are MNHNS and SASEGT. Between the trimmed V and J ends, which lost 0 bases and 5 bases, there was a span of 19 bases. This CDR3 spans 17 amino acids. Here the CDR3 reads CASSEASGGPGLTEAFF. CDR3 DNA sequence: TGTGCCAGCAGTGAAGCGTCAGGTGGTCCAGGGCTGACTGAAGCTTTCTTT.

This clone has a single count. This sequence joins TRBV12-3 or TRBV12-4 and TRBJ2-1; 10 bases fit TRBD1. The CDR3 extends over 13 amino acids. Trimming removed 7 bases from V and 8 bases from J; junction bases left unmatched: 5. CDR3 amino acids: CASNPGTGDEQFF. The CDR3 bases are TGTGCCAGCAACCCCGGGACAGGGGATGAGCAGTTCTTC.

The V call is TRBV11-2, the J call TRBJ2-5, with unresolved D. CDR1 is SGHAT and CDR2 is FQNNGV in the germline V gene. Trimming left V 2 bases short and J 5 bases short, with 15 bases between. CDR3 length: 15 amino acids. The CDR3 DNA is TGTGCCAGCAGCTTATCCCCATCGCGGCGGGAGACCCAGTACTTC. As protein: CASSLSPSRRETQYF.

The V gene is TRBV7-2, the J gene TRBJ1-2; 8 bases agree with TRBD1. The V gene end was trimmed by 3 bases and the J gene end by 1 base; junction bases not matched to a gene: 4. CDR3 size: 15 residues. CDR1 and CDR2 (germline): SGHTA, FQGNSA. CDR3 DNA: TGTGCCAGCAGCTTCGGGACAGGAGGTAACTATGGCTACACCTTC. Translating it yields CASSFGTGGNYGYTF.

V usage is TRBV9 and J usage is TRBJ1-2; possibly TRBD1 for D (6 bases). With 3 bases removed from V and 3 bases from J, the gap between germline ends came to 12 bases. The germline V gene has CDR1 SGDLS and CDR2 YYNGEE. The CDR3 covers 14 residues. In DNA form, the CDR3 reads TGTGCCAGCAGCGCCCTACAGGGAGACTATGGCTACACCTTC. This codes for CASSALQGDYGYTF.

The CDR3 here is CASSGRDRGKTQYF. The CDR3 coding sequence is TGTGCCAGCAGCGGCCGGGACAGGGGAAAGACCCAGTACTTC. The chain combines TRBV5-4 with TRBJ2-5; 10 positions agree with TRBD1. CDR3 size: 14 residues. V trimming: 4 bases; J trimming: 6 bases; junction bases outside the gene matches: 6. From germline, CDR1 is SGHNT and CDR2 YYREEE (reference sequence).

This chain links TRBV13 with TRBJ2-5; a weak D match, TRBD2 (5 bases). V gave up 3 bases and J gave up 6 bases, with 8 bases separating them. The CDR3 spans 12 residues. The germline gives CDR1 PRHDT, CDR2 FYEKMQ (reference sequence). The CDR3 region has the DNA TGTGCCAGCAGCTTGGAGGTCAAGACCCAGTACTTC. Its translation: CASSLEVKTQYF.

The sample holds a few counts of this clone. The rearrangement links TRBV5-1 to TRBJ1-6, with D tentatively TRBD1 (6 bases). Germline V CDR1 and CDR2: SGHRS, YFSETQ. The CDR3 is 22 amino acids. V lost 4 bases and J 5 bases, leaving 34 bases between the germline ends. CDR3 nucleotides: TGCGCCAGCAGCCCCGGGACAAGCAAAAATGCCCTGCGCCGCAAAAATAATTCACCCCTCCACTTT. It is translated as CASSPGTSKNALRRKNNSPLHF.

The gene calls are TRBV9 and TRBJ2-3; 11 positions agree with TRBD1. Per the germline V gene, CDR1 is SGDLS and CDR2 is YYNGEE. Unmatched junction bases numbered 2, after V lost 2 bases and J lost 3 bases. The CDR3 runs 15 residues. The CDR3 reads CASSVGQGATDTQYF. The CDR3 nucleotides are TGTGCCAGCAGCGTTGGACAGGGGGCAACAGATACGCAGTATTTT.

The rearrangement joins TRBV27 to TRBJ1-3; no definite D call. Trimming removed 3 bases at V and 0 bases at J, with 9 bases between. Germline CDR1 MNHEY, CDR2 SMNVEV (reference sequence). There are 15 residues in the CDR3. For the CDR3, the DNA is TGTGCCAGCAGTTTGGCAGGCAGCTCTGGAAACACCATATATTTT. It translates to CASSLAGSSGNTIYF.

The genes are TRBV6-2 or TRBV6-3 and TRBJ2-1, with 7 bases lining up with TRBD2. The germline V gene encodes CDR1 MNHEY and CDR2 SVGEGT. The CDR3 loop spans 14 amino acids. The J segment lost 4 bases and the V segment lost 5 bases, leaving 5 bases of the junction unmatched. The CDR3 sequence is CASSPGTNYNEQFF. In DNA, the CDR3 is TGTGCCAGCAGTCCCGGGACTAATTACAATGAGCAGTTCTTC.

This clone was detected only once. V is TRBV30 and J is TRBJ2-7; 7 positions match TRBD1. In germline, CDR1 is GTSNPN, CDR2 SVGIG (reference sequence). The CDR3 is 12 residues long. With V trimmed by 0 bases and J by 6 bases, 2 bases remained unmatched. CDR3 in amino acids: CAWSVQGLEQYF. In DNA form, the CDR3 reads TGTGCCTGGAGTGTACAGGGGCTCGAGCAGTACTTC. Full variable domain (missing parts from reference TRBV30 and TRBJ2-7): SQTIHQWPATLVQPVGSPLSLECTVEGTSNPNLYWYRQAAGRGLQLLFYSVGIGQISSEVPQNLSASRPQDRQFILSSKKLLLSDSGFYLCAWSVQGLEQYFGPGTRLTVT.

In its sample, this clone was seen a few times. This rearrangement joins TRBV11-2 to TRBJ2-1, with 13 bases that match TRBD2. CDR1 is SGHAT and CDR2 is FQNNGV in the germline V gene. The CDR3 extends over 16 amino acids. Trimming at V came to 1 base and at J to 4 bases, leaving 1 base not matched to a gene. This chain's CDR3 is CASSLGLAGGYNEQFF. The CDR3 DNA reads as TGTGCCAGCAGCTTAGGACTAGCGGGGGGATACAATGAGCAGTTCTTC.

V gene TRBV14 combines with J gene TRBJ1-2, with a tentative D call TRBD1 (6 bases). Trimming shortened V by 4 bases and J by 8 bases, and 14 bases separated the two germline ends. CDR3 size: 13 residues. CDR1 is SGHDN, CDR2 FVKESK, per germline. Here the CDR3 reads CASSLYRVGGYTF. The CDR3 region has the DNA TGTGCCAGCAGCCTTTACAGGGTCGGGGGCTACACCTTC.

CDR3 sequence (DNA): TGTGCCAGCAGCGTGGGTCAGGGGGGCTACGAGCAGTACTTC. This encodes CASSVGQGGYEQYF. The chain recombines TRBV7-9 with TRBJ2-7; tentative D call: TRBD1 (7 bases). The ends were cut back, 5 bases at V and 3 bases at J, with 14 bases in the middle. This CDR3 comprises 14 residues. Germline V gene lookup returns CDR1 SEHNR and CDR2 FQNEAQ (reference sequence).

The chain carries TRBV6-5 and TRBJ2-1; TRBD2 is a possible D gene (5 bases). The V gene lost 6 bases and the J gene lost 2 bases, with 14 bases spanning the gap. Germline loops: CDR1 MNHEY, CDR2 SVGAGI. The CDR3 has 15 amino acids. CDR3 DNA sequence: TGTGCCAGCAGCTCGCGAGACGGGGCCTACAATGAGCAGTTCTTC. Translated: CASSSRDGAYNEQFF.

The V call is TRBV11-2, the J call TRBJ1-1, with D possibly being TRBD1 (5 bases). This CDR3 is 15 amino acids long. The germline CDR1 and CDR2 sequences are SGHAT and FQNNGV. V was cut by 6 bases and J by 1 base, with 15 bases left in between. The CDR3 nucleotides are TGTGCCAGCAGGCGAACAAGGGACTCGAACACTGAAGCTTTCTTT. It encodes CASRRTRDSNTEAFF.

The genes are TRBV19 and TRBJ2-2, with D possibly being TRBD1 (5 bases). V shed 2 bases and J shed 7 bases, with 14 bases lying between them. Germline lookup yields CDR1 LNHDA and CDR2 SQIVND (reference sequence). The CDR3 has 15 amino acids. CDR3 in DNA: TGTGCCAGTAGTATACCAGACAGTAGGGGCGGGGAGCTGTTTTTT. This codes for CASSIPDSRGGELFF.

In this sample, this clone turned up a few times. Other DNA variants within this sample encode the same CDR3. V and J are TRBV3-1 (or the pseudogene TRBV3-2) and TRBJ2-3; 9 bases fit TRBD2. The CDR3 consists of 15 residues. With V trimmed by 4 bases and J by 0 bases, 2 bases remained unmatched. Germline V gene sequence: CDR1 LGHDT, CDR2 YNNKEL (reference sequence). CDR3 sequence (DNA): TGTGCCAGCAGCCCGACTAGCGGTAGCACAGATACGCAGTATTTT. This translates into CASSPTSGSTDTQYF.

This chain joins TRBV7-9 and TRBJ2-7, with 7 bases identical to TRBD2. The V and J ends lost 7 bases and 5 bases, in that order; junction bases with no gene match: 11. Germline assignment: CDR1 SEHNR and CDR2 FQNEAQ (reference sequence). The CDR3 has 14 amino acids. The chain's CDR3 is CASTRAGVMHEQYF. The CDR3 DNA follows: TGTGCCAGCACCCGGGCGGGGGTAATGCACGAGCAGTACTTC.

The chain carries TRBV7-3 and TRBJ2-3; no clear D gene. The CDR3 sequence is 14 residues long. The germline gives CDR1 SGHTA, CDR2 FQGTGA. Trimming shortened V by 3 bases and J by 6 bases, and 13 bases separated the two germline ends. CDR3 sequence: CASSLVGQLDTQYF. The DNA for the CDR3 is TGTGCCAGCAGCTTGGTGGGCCAACTGGATACGCAGTATTTT.

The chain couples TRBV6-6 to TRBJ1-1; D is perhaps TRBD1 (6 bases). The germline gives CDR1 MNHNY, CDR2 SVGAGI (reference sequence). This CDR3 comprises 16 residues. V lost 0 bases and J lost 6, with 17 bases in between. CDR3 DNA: TGTGCCAGCAGTTACTCGATAATGGGGGACAAGCCTGAAGCTTTCTTT. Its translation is CASSYSIMGDKPEAFF.